This T cell receptor beta chain was identified in a study of metastatic and nonmetastatic thyroid tumors. Study information: Repertoire comparisons spanned blood and tumor or nodule tissue from malignant and benign thyroid patients.

V lost 0 bases to trimming and J lost 6 bases, with 2 bases between them. Per germline, CDR1 SGDLS and CDR2 YYNGEE. This CDR3 region has 11 residues. No patient received treatment before thyroid surgery. General observations from the study: As reported, TCR beta diversity in blood and tumor was significantly higher in malignant thyroid tumors than in benign nodules.

Ten or more counts support this clone. Its antigen is currently unknown. Study processing details: A classifier for distant metastasis in papillary thyroid cancer was constructed using CDR3 differences observed across clinicopathological groups. TCRdb re-called clones from the PCR reads using MiXCR. The V and J calls and clone size are TCRdb's, not the authors'. The repertoire holds about 47,000 clones, with more than 20% as singletons. V gene TRBV9 combines with J gene TRBJ2-3; D not resolved. Source material: blood. The sequence was collected from a male donor with papillary thyroid cancer or a benign thyroid nodule (not recorded which). Some clones in this sample may be carry-over from other donors' samples. The CDR3 here is CASSVEDTQYF. For the CDR3, the DNA is TGTGCCAGCAGCGTAGAGGATACGCAGTATTTT.